The text below deals with one T cell receptor beta chain. Primers included in the PCR were 60 Vbeta and 13 Jbeta primers. The table came from immunoSEQ multiplex PCR; TCRdb's copy has only in-frame clones and leaves some out. The data contain about 160,000 clones, under 75% of them seen just once; the ten biggest clones take up around 6.9%. The sample originates from a study of cytomegalovirus exposure and HLA in healthy donors. Turning to the study itself: HLA-typed donors were the source of approximately 88 million unique TCRs, which an early data release held.

There are 14 residues in the CDR3. This clonotype was sampled from a man aged 40-49 years in good health and CMV-seropositive. This chain joins TRBV21-1 and TRBJ2-2; TRBD2 is the table's D call and was not checked against the DNA. TRBV21-1 is given as a pseudogene. Sequences were obtained from PBMCs. In nucleotides, the CDR3 is TGTGCCAGCAGCCCGAAGGACTTAACCGGGGAGCTGTTTTTT. Protein: CASSPKDLTGELFF.